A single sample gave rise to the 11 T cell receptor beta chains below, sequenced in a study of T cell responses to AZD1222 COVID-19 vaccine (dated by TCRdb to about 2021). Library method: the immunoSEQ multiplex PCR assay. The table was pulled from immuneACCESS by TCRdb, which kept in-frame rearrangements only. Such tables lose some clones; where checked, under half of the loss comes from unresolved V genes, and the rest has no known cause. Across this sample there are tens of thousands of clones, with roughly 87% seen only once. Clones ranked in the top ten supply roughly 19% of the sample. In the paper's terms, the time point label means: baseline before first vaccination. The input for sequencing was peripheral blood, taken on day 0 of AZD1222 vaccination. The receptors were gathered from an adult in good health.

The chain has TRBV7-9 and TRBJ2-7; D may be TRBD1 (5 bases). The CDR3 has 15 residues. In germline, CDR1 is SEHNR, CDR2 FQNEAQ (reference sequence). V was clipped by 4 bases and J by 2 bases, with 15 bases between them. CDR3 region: CASSSLMTATYEQYF. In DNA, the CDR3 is TGTGCCAGCAGCTCCCTGATGACAGCCACCTACGAGCAGTACTTC.

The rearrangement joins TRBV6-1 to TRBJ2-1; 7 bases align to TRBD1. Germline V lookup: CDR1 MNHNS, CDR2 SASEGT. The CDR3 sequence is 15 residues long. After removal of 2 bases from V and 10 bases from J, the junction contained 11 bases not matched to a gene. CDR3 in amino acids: CASSELGGERGEQFF. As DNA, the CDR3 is TGTGCCAGCAGTGAATTAGGGGGCGAGAGGGGAGAGCAGTTCTTC.

The chain's CDR3 is CAWSLRGAEAFF. In nucleotides, the CDR3 is TGTGCCTGGAGCTTAAGAGGTGCTGAAGCTTTCTTT. The V and J genes are TRBV30 and TRBJ1-1; unclear D gene. Germline CDR1 reads GTSNPN; CDR2 reads SVGIG (reference sequence). Trimming removed 3 bases at V and 6 bases at J, with 11 bases between. The CDR3 is 12 amino acids.

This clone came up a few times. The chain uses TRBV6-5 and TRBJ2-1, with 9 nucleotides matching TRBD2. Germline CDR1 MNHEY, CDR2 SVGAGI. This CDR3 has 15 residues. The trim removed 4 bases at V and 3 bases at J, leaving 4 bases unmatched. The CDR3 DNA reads TGTGCCAGCAGTTTGCGGGGGGGGATCTACAATGAGCAGTTCTTC. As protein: CASSLRGGIYNEQFF.

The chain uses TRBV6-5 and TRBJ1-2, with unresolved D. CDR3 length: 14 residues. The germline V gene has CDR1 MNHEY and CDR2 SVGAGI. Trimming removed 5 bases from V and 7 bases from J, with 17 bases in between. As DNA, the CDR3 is TGTGCCAGCAGTCGTGAGAGGAGGGTGACTGGCTACACCTTC. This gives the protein CASSRERRVTGYTF.

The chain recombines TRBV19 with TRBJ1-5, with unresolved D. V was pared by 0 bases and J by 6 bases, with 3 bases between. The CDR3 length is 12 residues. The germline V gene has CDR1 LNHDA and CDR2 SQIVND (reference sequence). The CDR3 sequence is CASSIEFQPQHF. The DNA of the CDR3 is TGTGCCAGTAGTATAGAGTTTCAGCCCCAGCATTTT.

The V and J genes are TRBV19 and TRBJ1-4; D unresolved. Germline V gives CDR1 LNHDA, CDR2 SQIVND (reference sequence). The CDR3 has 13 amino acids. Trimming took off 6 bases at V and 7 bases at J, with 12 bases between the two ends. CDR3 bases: TGTGCCAGTAGCCTCGGAGGCCGTGAAAAACTGTTTTTT. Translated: CASSLGGREKLFF.

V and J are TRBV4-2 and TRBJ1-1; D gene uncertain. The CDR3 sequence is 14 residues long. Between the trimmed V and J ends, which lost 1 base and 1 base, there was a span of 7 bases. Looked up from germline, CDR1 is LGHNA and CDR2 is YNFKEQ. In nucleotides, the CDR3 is TGTGCCAGCAGCCAAGCCGGAGGGAACACTGAAGCTTTCTTT. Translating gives CASSQAGGNTEAFF.

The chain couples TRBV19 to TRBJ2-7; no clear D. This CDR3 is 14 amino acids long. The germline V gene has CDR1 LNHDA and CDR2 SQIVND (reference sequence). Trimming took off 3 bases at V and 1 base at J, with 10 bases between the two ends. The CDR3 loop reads CASSIKVYSYEQYF. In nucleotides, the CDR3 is TGTGCCAGTAGTATTAAGGTGTATTCCTACGAGCAGTACTTC.

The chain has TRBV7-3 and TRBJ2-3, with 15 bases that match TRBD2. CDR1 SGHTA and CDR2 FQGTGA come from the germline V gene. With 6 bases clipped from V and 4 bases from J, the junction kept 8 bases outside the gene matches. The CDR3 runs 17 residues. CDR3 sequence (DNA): TGTGCCAGCAGAGCCGGGACTAGCGGGGGGCTGGCAGATACGCAGTATTTT. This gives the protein CASRAGTSGGLADTQYF.

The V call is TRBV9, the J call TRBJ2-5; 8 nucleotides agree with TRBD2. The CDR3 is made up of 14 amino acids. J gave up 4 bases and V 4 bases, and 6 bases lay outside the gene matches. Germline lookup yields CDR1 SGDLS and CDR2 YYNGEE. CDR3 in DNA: TGTGCCAGCAGCTCGCGGGGGGCTGGAGAGACCCAGTACTTC. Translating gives CASSSRGAGETQYF.